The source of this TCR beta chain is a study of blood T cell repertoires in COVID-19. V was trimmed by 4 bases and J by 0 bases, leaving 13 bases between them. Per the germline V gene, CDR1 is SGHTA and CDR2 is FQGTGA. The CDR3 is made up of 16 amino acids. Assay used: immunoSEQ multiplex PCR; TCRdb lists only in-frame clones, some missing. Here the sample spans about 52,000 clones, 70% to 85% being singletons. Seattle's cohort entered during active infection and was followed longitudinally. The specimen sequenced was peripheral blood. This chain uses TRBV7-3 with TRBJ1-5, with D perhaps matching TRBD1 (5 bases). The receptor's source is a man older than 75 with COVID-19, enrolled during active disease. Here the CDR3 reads CASSCHQGYSNQPQHF. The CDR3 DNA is TGTGCCAGCAGCTGCCACCAGGGATATAGCAATCAGCCCCAGCATTTT. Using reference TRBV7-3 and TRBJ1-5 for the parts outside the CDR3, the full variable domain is GAGVSQTPSNKVTEKGKYVELRCDPISGHTALYWYRQSLGQGPEFLIYFQGTGAADDSGLPNDRFFAVRPEGSVSTLKIQRTERGDSAVYLCASSCHQGYSNQPQHFGDGTRLSIL.